The 32 T cell receptor beta chains given below trace back to one sample, sequenced in a study of T-cell memory formation after mild COVID-19. Each CDR3 protein is one row after TCRdb ran MiXCR on the 5' RACE reads. The repertoire holds about 110,000 distinct CDR3 sequences, with around 12% as singletons. The sample comprised PBMCs or a T cell subset sorted from them (not recorded which). These receptors originate from an adult woman who had mild COVID-19 (a few samples of this study predate the infection). Cell type and time point are not known.

V is TRBV29-1 and J is TRBJ2-3; D not resolved. V lost 4 bases and J 2 bases, leaving 7 bases between the germline ends. CDR1 and CDR2 from the germline V gene are SQVTM and ANQGSEA. There are 12 residues in the CDR3. CDR3 DNA: TGCAGCGTTGGGGATTCCACAGATACGCAGTATTTT. Amino acids: CSVGDSTDTQYF.

This chain links TRBV7-3 with TRBJ2-1, with TRBD2 matching over 8 bases. Trimming removed 5 bases from V and 7 bases from J; junction bases left unmatched: 4. From germline, CDR1 is SGHTA and CDR2 FQGTGA. The CDR3 has 13 amino acids. Here the CDR3 DNA reads TGTGCCAGCAGCCTCCCGGGGGGGAATGAGCAGTTCTTC. It codes for CASSLPGGNEQFF.

The V and J genes are TRBV5-1 and TRBJ2-1; no clear D. V shed 4 bases and J shed 6 bases, with 14 bases lying between them. The CDR3 is made up of 14 amino acids. Germline lookup yields CDR1 SGHRS and CDR2 YFSETQ. The CDR3 DNA is TGCGCCAGCAGCGGCTCTAGTGGGGTCAATGAGCAGTTCTTC. Translating it yields CASSGSSGVNEQFF. Full variable domain (outside the CDR3, taken from reference TRBV5-1 and TRBJ2-1): KAGVTQTPRYLIKTRGQQVTLSCSPISGHRSVSWYQQTPGQGLQFLFEYFSETQRNKGNFPGRFSGRQFSNSRSEMNVSTLELGDSALYLCASSGSSGVNEQFFGPGTRLTVL.

This clonotype was detected many times. The chain combines TRBV15 with TRBJ2-1; tentative D call: TRBD1 (5 bases). The CDR3 spans 11 residues. V lost 8 bases and J lost 7, with 9 bases in between. Germline V gives CDR1 LNHNV, CDR2 YYDKDF (reference sequence). The CDR3 spells CATGAGNEQFF. In nucleotides, the CDR3 is TGTGCCACCGGGGCAGGGAATGAGCAGTTCTTC.

This clonotype has ten or more counts. This chain uses TRBV7-8 with TRBJ2-2, with 10 bases aligning to TRBD2. Germline V CDR1 and CDR2: SGHVS, FQNEAQ. The CDR3 runs to 17 residues. The trim removed 1 base at V and 5 bases at J, leaving 7 bases unmatched. As DNA, the CDR3 is TGTGCCAGCAGCTTAGGTCTAGCGGGAGAAAGGACCGGGGAGCTGTTTTTT. This encodes CASSLGLAGERTGELFF.

This clonotype has only a few counts. The chain uses TRBV7-9 and TRBJ2-7, with TRBD1 identical over 7 bases. This CDR3 spans 16 amino acids. Germline V CDR1 and CDR2: SEHNR, FQNEAQ (reference sequence). V dropped 5 bases and J dropped 0; count of bases not matched to a gene: 10. The CDR3 spells CASSPRGQGYSYEQYF. The CDR3, as DNA: TGTGCCAGCAGCCCGAGGGGGCAGGGATACTCCTACGAGCAGTACTTC.

The genes are TRBV6-5 and TRBJ2-1, with TRBD1 identical over 8 bases. Germline V CDR1 and CDR2: MNHEY, SVGAGI. The V gene end was trimmed by 4 bases and the J gene end by 2 bases; junction bases not matched to a gene: 4. The CDR3 covers 15 residues. CDR3 loop: CASSSQGEPYNEQFF. The CDR3 nucleotides read TGTGCCAGCAGTTCACAGGGGGAACCCTACAATGAGCAGTTCTTC.

This clonotype has ten or more counts. The rearrangement links TRBV7-6 to TRBJ2-3, with 12 bases identical to TRBD2. The ends lost 1 base at V and 7 bases at J; junction bases unmatched: 9. The CDR3 has 17 residues. In germline, CDR1 is SGHVS, CDR2 FNYEAQ. The CDR3 DNA follows: TGTGCCAGCAGCTTAGGGCGACTAGCGGGAGAGATGAATACGCAGTATTTT. Protein product: CASSLGRLAGEMNTQYF.

The chain combines TRBV27 with TRBJ1-4; weak D call: TRBD1 (5 bases). Trimming removed 6 bases from V and 4 bases from J, with 15 bases in between. Germline V CDR1 and CDR2: MNHEY, SMNVEV (reference sequence). The CDR3 has 15 amino acids. CDR3 region: CASRSRDAYNEKLFF. The DNA of the CDR3 is TGTGCCAGCAGGAGCCGGGACGCATATAATGAAAAACTGTTTTTT.

This rearrangement joins TRBV29-1 to TRBJ1-2; TRBD1 agrees at 9 bases. The CDR3 covers 15 residues. Trimming removed 5 bases from V and 4 bases from J; junction bases left unmatched: 11. Germline CDR1 SQVTM, CDR2 ANQGSEA. As DNA, the CDR3 is TGCAGCGTTTTGACGACAGGGGGAGTGGGCTATGGCTACACCTTC. It translates to CSVLTTGGVGYGYTF. The full variable domain, its missing parts supplied by reference TRBV29-1 and TRBJ1-2, is SAVISQKPSRDICQRGTSLTIQCQVDSQVTMMFWYRQQPGQSLTLIATANQGSEATYESGFVIDKFPISRPNLTFSTLTVSNMSPEDSSIYLCSVLTTGGVGYGYTFGSGTRLTVV.

J is TRBJ2-6 and V is TRBV15; 10 nucleotides align to TRBD2. V shed 8 bases, J shed 1 base, and the junction held 5 bases outside the gene matches. The CDR3 has 16 amino acids. CDR1 LNHNV and CDR2 YYDKDF come from the germline V gene (reference sequence). CDR3 residues: CATSSGGASGANVLTF. The CDR3 DNA reads TGTGCCACCTCCAGCGGGGGGGCATCTGGGGCCAACGTCCTGACTTTC.

This clonotype was seen a handful of times. The chain recombines TRBV20-1 with TRBJ2-7, with 7 bases aligning to TRBD1. This CDR3 spans 13 amino acids. With V trimmed by 5 bases and J by 2 bases, 6 bases remained unmatched. The germline V gene encodes CDR1 DFQATT and CDR2 SNEGSKA (reference sequence). CDR3 coding DNA: TGCAGTGCTCGGACAGGCCTAACCTACGAGCAGTACTTC. Translation gives CSARTGLTYEQYF.

Ten or more counts support this clonotype. The chain recombines TRBV6-5 with TRBJ2-7, with 11 bases aligning to TRBD1. Trimming at V came to 6 bases and at J to 4 bases, leaving 5 bases not matched to a gene. The CDR3 consists of 14 residues. The V gene's germline CDR1 is MNHEY and CDR2 SVGAGI. The CDR3 coding sequence is TGTGCCAGCAGCCCCGGACAGGGGGCTTACGAGCAGTACTTC. This encodes CASSPGQGAYEQYF.

This clonotype has a count of ten or more. This chain uses TRBV30 with TRBJ2-1; 11 bases align to TRBD2. The CDR3 length is 16 residues. V dropped 0 bases and J dropped 6; count of bases not matched to a gene: 7. Germline-derived CDR1 and CDR2 are GTSNPN and SVGIG (reference sequence). CDR3 loop: CAWSVPLLAGANEQFF. The CDR3, as DNA: TGTGCCTGGAGTGTACCACTACTAGCGGGAGCCAATGAGCAGTTCTTC.

This clonotype was seen at least ten times. The chain joins TRBV14 to TRBJ2-2; D gene ambiguous. V lost 1 base and J 3 bases, leaving 3 bases between the germline ends. CDR3 length equals 13 residues. Germline CDR1 is SGHDN and CDR2 is FVKESK. Here the CDR3 reads CASSQGYTGELFF. CDR3 sequence (DNA): TGTGCCAGCAGCCAAGGATACACCGGGGAGCTGTTTTTT.

This clonotype was detected only a few times. The chain combines TRBV12-3 or TRBV12-4 with TRBJ1-1, with no clear D. The CDR3 contains 14 residues. Trimming removed 8 bases from V and 3 bases from J, with 16 bases in between. The CDR3 nucleotides read TGTGCCAGCGGTCAGGTGGGGTTGGACACTGAAGCTTTCTTT. It encodes CASGQVGLDTEAFF.

Points on this clonotype: A junction boundary mismatches the germline segment, possibly from a read error. The J gene is TRBJ2-1, the V gene TRBV4-1; D perhaps matches TRBD2 (5 bases). CDR3 length: 15 amino acids. Germline CDR1 MGHRA, CDR2 YSYEKL. The CDR3: CASSQDGGLYNEQFF. CDR3 DNA: TGCGCTAGCAGCCAAGACGGAGGTCTCTACAATGAGCAGTTCTTC.

The rearrangement uses TRBV20-1 and TRBJ2-7; either TRBD1 or TRBD2 may supply D (5 bases each). The germline CDR1 and CDR2 sequences are DFQATT and SNEGSKA (reference sequence). Deletions cut 5 bases from V and 6 bases from J, with 20 bases between. This CDR3 contains 14 residues. CDR3 loop: CSAGWGKRGLEQYF. CDR3 nucleotides: TGCAGTGCTGGCTGGGGGAAAAGAGGTCTCGAGCAGTACTTC.

The genes are TRBV29-1 and TRBJ2-7, with D possibly TRBD2 on 5 matching bases. This CDR3 comprises 14 residues. V lost 0 bases and J lost 4, with 13 bases in between. Germline V CDR1 and CDR2: SQVTM, ANQGSEA. The CDR3 region is CSVEDRGFSYEQYF. The CDR3 DNA is TGCAGCGTTGAAGATCGAGGGTTCTCGTACGAGCAGTACTTC.

V and J are TRBV24-1 and TRBJ2-1, with unresolved D. The CDR3 contains 15 residues. The ends were cut back, 1 base at V and 8 bases at J, with 14 bases in the middle. Germline values: CDR1 KGHDR, CDR2 SFDVKD. The CDR3 DNA is TGTGCCACCAGTGATTTTCGGGTCTTAGGACATGAGCAGTTCTTC. Its protein product is CATSDFRVLGHEQFF.

The rearrangement joins TRBV13 to TRBJ2-3; D is ambiguous. CDR3 length equals 13 residues. V was clipped by 6 bases and J by 8 bases, with 15 bases between them. The germline V gene has CDR1 PRHDT and CDR2 FYEKMQ (reference sequence). CDR3 in DNA: TGTGCCAGCAGAGAGACCCCCACTGGTACGCAGTATTTT. Encoded protein: CASRETPTGTQYF.

The chain is built from TRBV19 and TRBJ1-5; the D is unclear. The CDR3 extends over 14 amino acids. Germline V CDR1 and CDR2: LNHDA, SQIVND (reference sequence). Trimming left V 3 bases short and J 0 bases short, with 6 bases between. The CDR3, as DNA: TGTGCCAGTAGTATCAGATTTAGCAATCAGCCCCAGCATTTT. Its protein is CASSIRFSNQPQHF.

This clonotype was seen a few times. The V gene is TRBV7-8, the J gene TRBJ2-7, with 7 bases lining up with TRBD1. The germline V gene has CDR1 SGHVS and CDR2 FQNEAQ. The CDR3 is 13 residues long. Unmatched junction bases numbered 4, after V lost 1 base and J lost 7 bases. CDR3 in amino acids: CASSLETGWEQYF. The CDR3 bases are TGTGCCAGCAGCTTAGAGACAGGGTGGGAGCAGTACTTC.

This clonotype was seen a handful of times. The V and J genes are TRBV20-1 and TRBJ2-1; possible D gene TRBD2, 5 bases. The V and J ends lost 5 bases and 4 bases respectively, with 9 bases between them. The CDR3 sequence is 12 residues long. Germline V gives CDR1 DFQATT, CDR2 SNEGSKA (reference sequence). CDR3 sequence reads: CSALRGYNEQFF. The CDR3 bases are TGCAGTGCTTTAAGAGGGTACAATGAGCAGTTCTTC.

The chain has TRBV18 and TRBJ2-5; D gene uncertain. The CDR3 is made up of 15 amino acids. Between the trimmed V and J ends, which lost 3 bases and 5 bases, there was a span of 16 bases. CDR1 is KGHSH and CDR2 is LQKENI in the germline V gene. CDR3 in DNA: TGTGCCAGCTCACCGGGGTTGCAGTACCGGGAGACCCAGTACTTC. The encoded protein is CASSPGLQYRETQYF.

The chain is built from TRBV20-1 and TRBJ2-7; weak D call: TRBD1 (5 bases). V gave up 4 bases and J gave up 2 bases, with 12 bases separating them. The CDR3 has 13 amino acids. Looked up from germline, CDR1 is DFQATT and CDR2 is SNEGSKA (reference sequence). CDR3 sequence reads: CSAMGQGPYEQYF. The CDR3 DNA reads as TGCAGTGCTATGGGCCAGGGCCCCTACGAGCAGTACTTC.

Ten or more counts support this clonotype. The CDR3 region is CSAMKVLGGDTQYF. Written as DNA, the CDR3 is TGCAGTGCTATGAAGGTCCTCGGTGGAGATACGCAGTATTTT. The rearrangement joins TRBV20-1 to TRBJ2-3; no clear D. CDR1 is DFQATT and CDR2 is SNEGSKA in the germline V gene (reference sequence). The CDR3 runs to 14 residues. The V end lost 4 bases, the J end lost 5 bases, and 16 bases lay between the germline ends.

The chain links TRBV4-1 to TRBJ2-1; 10 bases match TRBD2. Germline V gives CDR1 MGHRA, CDR2 YSYEKL. The CDR3 length is 14 residues. V shed 4 bases, J shed 7 bases, and the junction held 4 bases outside the gene matches. DNA for the CDR3: TGCGCCAGCAGCCCGCTAGCGGGAGAAAATGAGCAGTTCTTC. Residues: CASSPLAGENEQFF.

The chain combines TRBV7-8 with TRBJ2-2; the match to TRBD1 covers 7 bases. Trimming took 4 bases from V and 7 from J; bases not matched to a gene: 12. The length of the CDR3 is 16 residues. Germline V CDR1 and CDR2: SGHVS, FQNEAQ. Here the CDR3 reads CASSSRQGIRDGELFF. In DNA, the CDR3 is TGTGCCAGCAGCTCTCGACAGGGAATACGGGACGGGGAGCTGTTTTTT.

The V gene is TRBV6-2 or TRBV6-3, the J gene TRBJ1-1, with unresolved D. Germline V gives CDR1 MNHEY, CDR2 SVGEGT. V lost 8 bases to trimming and J lost 1 base, with 8 bases between them. The CDR3 sequence is 12 residues long. CDR3 loop: CASLASNTEAFF. In DNA form, the CDR3 reads TGTGCCAGCCTAGCCTCGAACACTGAAGCTTTCTTT.

A few counts support this clonotype. The genes are TRBV13 and TRBJ2-3; D gene ambiguous. The CDR3 has 17 amino acids. CDR1 is PRHDT, CDR2 FYEKMQ, per germline (reference sequence). V lost 6 bases and J 2 bases, leaving 21 bases between the germline ends. The CDR3 DNA reads as TGTGCCAGCAGTGGGTCCTTGAGACACATCGTCACAGATACGCAGTATTTT. Protein: CASSGSLRHIVTDTQYF.

This clonotype was observed a handful of times. This chain connects TRBV7-9 to TRBJ2-5, with D maybe TRBD1 (6 bases). V dropped 1 base and J dropped 5 bases, with 8 bases sitting between them. From germline, CDR1 is SEHNR and CDR2 FQNEAQ (reference sequence). The CDR3 runs 13 residues. The DNA of the CDR3 is TGTGCCAGCAGCTTAGAACAGGGCGAGACCCAGTACTTC. Its protein is CASSLEQGETQYF. Supplemented by reference TRBV7-9 and TRBJ2-5, the full variable domain reads DTGVSQNPRHKITKRGQNVTFRCDPISEHNRLYWYRQTLGQGPEFLTYFQNEAQLEKSRLLSDRFSAERPKGSFSTLEIQRTEQGDSAMYLCASSLEQGETQYFGPGTRLLVL.